This passage covers 10 T cell receptor beta chains from one sample sequenced in a study of Tregs in tolerant kidney transplant recipients. The nonmyeloablative bone marrow transplants came from related graft donors, with transient mixed chimerism. Here immunoSEQ multiplex PCR was the method, and the copy in TCRdb shows in-frame clones only, minus some. There are 15,000 or so clones in the sample, with 3.5% held by the top ten. Sequences were derived from CD4+ T cells from blood (PBMCs), sampled 12 months after the transplant. The receptors were sampled from a human patient who received a combined kidney and bone marrow transplant. A subset of T cells may come from the graft donor.

Notes on this clone: The missing CDR3 end, 3 residues past where the read stops, is filled in from the germline J gene. The genes are TRBV19 and TRBJ2-7; D may be TRBD1 (6 bases). The CDR3 has 15 amino acids. V was shortened by 4 bases and J by 1 base, with 14 bases between the two germline ends. Germline values: CDR1 LNHDA, CDR2 SQIVND (reference sequence). CDR3 loop: CASSTFRGSSYEQYF. CDR3 DNA (partial): TGTGCCAGTAGTACATTCAGGGGTTCTTCCTACGAG. Full variable domain (rest looked up from reference TRBV19 and TRBJ2-7): DGGITQSPKYLFRKEGQNVTLSCEQNLNHDAMYWYRQDPGQGLRLIYYSQIVNDFQKGDIAEGYSVSREKKESFPLTVTSAQKNPTAFYLCASSTFRGSSYEQYFGPGTRLTVT.

To note about this clone: The read stops 3 residues short of the end of the CDR3; the missing end is completed from the germline J gene. The J gene is TRBJ2-2, the V gene TRBV19; tentative D call: TRBD2 (6 bases). Germline CDR1 and CDR2: LNHDA and SQIVND (reference sequence). The CDR3 has 16 residues. The V gene lost 6 bases and the J gene lost 3 bases, with 17 bases spanning the gap. CDR3 bases read: TGTGCCAGTAGGCCACTTTTCGGGACTGACACCGGGGAG. Amino acids: CASRPLFGTDTGE. The complete CDR3 protein is CASRPLFGTDTGELFF.

The chain's CDR3 is CASSLGGNSYNSPLHF. The covered CDR3 bases are TGTGCCAGCAGCCTCGGGGGGAACTCCTATAATTCACCC. The gene calls are TRBV7-8 and TRBJ1-6, with D possibly TRBD1 on 5 matching bases. The CDR3 end is not reached by the read, which stops 3 residues before it; the germline J gene fills it in. Germline V gives CDR1 SGHVS, CDR2 FQNEAQ. V was clipped by 5 bases and J by 0 bases, with 11 bases between them. This CDR3 spans 16 amino acids. The full variable domain, completed using reference TRBV7-8 and TRBJ1-6, is GAGVSQSPRYKVAKRGQDVALRCDPISGHVSLFWYQQALGQGPEFLTYFQNEAQLDKSGLPSDRFFAERPEGSVSTLKIQRTQQEDSAVYLCASSLGGNSYNSPLHFGNGTRLTVT.

As regards this clone: Read sequence stops 3 residues before the CDR3 end, and the germline J gene provides the missing end. The V gene is TRBV5-1, the J gene TRBJ1-3; unclear D gene. This CDR3 has 13 residues. V was clipped by 5 bases and J by 4 bases, with 10 bases between them. Per germline, CDR1 SGHRS and CDR2 YFSETQ. CDR3 protein: CASSLGPGNTIYF. CDR3 DNA (partial): TGCGCCAGCAGTCTAGGCCCCGGAAACACC. The full variable domain, with the rest looked up from reference TRBV5-1 and TRBJ1-3, is KAGVTQTPRYLIKTRGQQVTLSCSPISGHRSVSWYQQTPGQGLQFLFEYFSETQRNKGNFPGRFSGRQFSNSRSEMNVSTLELGDSALYLCASSLGPGNTIYFGEGSWLTVV.

Worth noting for this clone: The read ends 3 residues early relative to the CDR3; the germline J gene fills the gap. The chain couples TRBV20-1 to TRBJ2-7; 9 bases line up with TRBD2. V was clipped by 2 bases and J by 5 bases; unmatched bases: 4. Germline values: CDR1 DFQATT, CDR2 SNEGSKA (reference sequence). The CDR3 has 13 residues. The CDR3 sequence is CSARLAGNDEQYF. The CDR3 DNA, read in part, is TGCAGTGCTAGACTAGCGGGAAACGACGAG.

In the case of this clone: The CDR3 goes on 3 residues after the read ends, and that part is filled in from the germline J gene. This chain connects TRBV19 to TRBJ1-3; 10 positions match TRBD1. The CDR3 length is 15 residues. The germline CDR1 and CDR2 sequences are LNHDA and SQIVND (reference sequence). V shed 10 bases and J 1 base; nucleotides not matched to a gene: 7. Incomplete CDR3 DNA: TGTGCCACCTCTGGACAGGGGGATTCTGGAAACACC. Protein: CATSGQGDSGNT. The whole CDR3 reads CATSGQGDSGNTIYF.

By frequency, this clone is medium-sized. Read sequence stops 3 residues before the CDR3 end, and the germline J gene provides the missing end. The rearrangement uses TRBV20-1 and TRBJ2-3, with 7 nucleotides matching TRBD1. J was trimmed by 5 bases and V by 3 bases; bases with no gene match: 11. Germline CDR1 and CDR2: DFQATT and SNEGSKA (reference sequence). CDR3 length: 15 residues. The covered CDR3 bases are TGCAGTGCTAGCCCCGGGACAGCCCTGGGAGATACG. This codes for CSASPGTALGDT. The whole CDR3 sequence is CSASPGTALGDTQYF.

As concerns this clone: The read ends 3 residues early relative to the CDR3; the germline J gene fills the gap. The chain is built from TRBV5-1 and TRBJ2-1; the D is unclear. Germline V gene data show CDR1 as SGHRS and CDR2 as YFSETQ. The CDR3 sequence is 11 residues long. Trimming left V 0 bases short and J 9 bases short, with 4 bases between. The CDR3 protein is CASSLEGEQFF. Partial CDR3 DNA: TGCGCCAGCAGCTTGGAGGGTGAG.

With respect to this clone: The read ends 3 residues shy of where the CDR3 ends; the end is completed using the germline J gene. J is TRBJ1-4 and V is TRBV18; TRBD1 matches at 7 bases. From germline, CDR1 is KGHSH and CDR2 LQKENI. J gave up 6 bases and V 3 bases, and 4 bases lay outside the gene matches. The CDR3 consists of 14 residues. The CDR3 sequence is CASSPSRGYEKLFF. The CDR3 DNA, read in part, is TGTGCCAGCTCACCCAGCAGGGGGTATGAAAAA.

Concerning this clone: The DNA ends 3 residues before the CDR3 does, and the rest of the CDR3 is filled in from the germline J gene. The chain carries TRBV2 and TRBJ2-7, with a weak D call TRBD1 (5 bases). The CDR3 is made up of 12 amino acids. The ends were cut back, 9 bases at V and 0 bases at J, with 9 bases in the middle. Germline V gene sequence: CDR1 SNHLY, CDR2 FYNNEI. The CDR3 sequence is CASRTNSYEQYF. CDR3 bases read: TGTGCCAGTAGGACAAACTCCTACGAG.